Presented here are 27 T cell receptor beta chains from one specimen sequenced in a study of T cells in Graves' hyperthyroidism and ophthalmopathy. Regions amplified from RNA transcripts were the TCR beta CDR3 regions. RT-PCR in the first round (using the HTBI primer set) targeted the TCR CDR3. TCRdb reanalysed the multiplex PCR reads using MiXCR and keeps one entry per CDR3 protein. The repertoire has hundreds of thousands of distinct CDR3 sequences, 12% to 15% of them found once; the top ten carry about a tenth. Sequenced sample: blood. Every receptor here comes from a woman between 18 and 30 years old with Graves' hyperthyroidism.

This chain links TRBV2 with TRBJ2-2; no firm D call. Germline lookup yields CDR1 SNHLY and CDR2 FYNNEI. The germline V and J ends were trimmed by 3 bases and 5 bases, with 10 bases remaining between them. The CDR3 runs to 14 residues. The CDR3 loop reads CASSDLGVTGELFF. The CDR3 DNA is TGTGCCAGCAGTGATCTTGGGGTGACCGGGGAGCTGTTTTTT.

To note about this clonotype: Relative to the germline gene, one junction end is altered; a read error may explain this. The chain has TRBV20-1 and TRBJ2-1; perhaps TRBD2 as D (5 bases). The germline V gene encodes CDR1 DFQATT and CDR2 SNEGSKA (reference sequence). CDR3 size: 14 residues. CDR3 bases: TGCAGTGCTACTTCCGGGATCTCCTACGATGAGCAGTTCTTC. This encodes CSATSGISYDEQFF.

The table lists this clonotype with many counts. The chain couples TRBV20-1 to TRBJ2-3; D uncertain. Trimming left V 2 bases short and J 6 bases short, with 12 bases between. The CDR3 has 13 residues. Per the germline V gene, CDR1 is DFQATT and CDR2 is SNEGSKA (reference sequence). CDR3 sequence reads: CSARRGGADTQYF. CDR3 nucleotide sequence: TGCAGTGCTAGAAGAGGCGGAGCGGATACGCAGTATTTT.

This clonotype has at least ten counts. This chain connects TRBV30 to TRBJ2-1; D might be TRBD1 (5 bases). The CDR3 runs 14 residues. Germline assignment: CDR1 GTSNPN and CDR2 SVGIG (reference sequence). Trimming took off 4 bases at V and 6 bases at J, with 16 bases between the two ends. Here the CDR3 reads CAWTPGFKSNEQFF. The DNA of the CDR3 is TGTGCCTGGACCCCAGGGTTCAAGTCCAATGAGCAGTTCTTC.

This clonotype was detected many times. V usage is TRBV5-1 and J usage is TRBJ2-1; 10 bases align to TRBD2. Trimming removed 4 bases from V and 9 bases from J; junction bases left unmatched: 10. The CDR3 sequence is 15 residues long. The germline gives CDR1 SGHRS, CDR2 YFSETQ. This CDR3 is CASSRRASGSVEQFF. The CDR3 coding sequence is TGCGCCAGCAGCCGGAGGGCTAGCGGGAGTGTTGAGCAGTTCTTC.

This clonotype came up a few times. This chain links TRBV10-2 with TRBJ1-5; no definite D call. The CDR3 totals 13 residues. With 6 bases removed from V and 5 bases from J, the gap between germline ends came to 11 bases. Per germline, CDR1 WSHSY and CDR2 SAAADI. CDR3 sequence reads: CASRESLYQPQHF. The CDR3 DNA sequence: TGCGCCAGCAGGGAATCTTTATATCAGCCCCAGCATTTT.

This clonotype was picked up many times. The V and J genes are TRBV28 and TRBJ1-2, with 10 bases aligning to TRBD1. Trimming removed 5 bases from V and 4 bases from J; junction bases left unmatched: 10. The CDR3 consists of 16 residues. The germline V gene encodes CDR1 MDHEN and CDR2 SYDVKM. CDR3 sequence reads: CASSPPGQGVVYGYTF. The CDR3 DNA reads TGTGCCAGCAGTCCCCCCGGACAGGGGGTAGTCTATGGCTACACCTTC.

This rearrangement joins TRBV11-2 to TRBJ1-3; D not certain. CDR1 is SGHAT, CDR2 FQNNGV, per germline. Trimming stripped 6 bases from V and 4 bases from J, with 7 bases between. The CDR3 has 12 amino acids. DNA of the CDR3: TGTGCCAGCAGGTCAGGAGGAAACACCATATATTTT. Its protein product is CASRSGGNTIYF.

This clonotype has ten or more counts. The chain employs TRBV20-1 and TRBJ2-1; TRBD2 matches at 11 bases. J gave up 6 bases and V 0 bases, and 7 bases lay outside the gene matches. There are 16 residues in the CDR3. Germline CDR1 reads DFQATT; CDR2 reads SNEGSKA (reference sequence). CDR3 DNA sequence: TGCAGTGCTAGAGATCTTAGGACTAGCGGGCCCAATGAGCAGTTCTTC. It translates to CSARDLRTSGPNEQFF.

There are a few counts of this clonotype. The chain joins TRBV7-8 to TRBJ2-7; 9 positions agree with TRBD1. CDR3 length equals 15 residues. Trimming took 5 bases from V and 6 from J; bases not matched to a gene: 11. Germline assignment: CDR1 SGHVS and CDR2 FQNEAQ. Here the CDR3 reads CASSAAGTGRAEQYF. The CDR3 nucleotides are TGTGCCAGCAGCGCTGCCGGGACAGGGAGGGCCGAGCAGTACTTC.

This clonotype was seen more than once but under ten times. This may be a read error: a much more frequent sequence differs by one nucleotide. Because it lacks the conserved phenylalanine or tryptophan at the end, this CDR3 is likely a read error. This chain links TRBV18 with TRBJ1-3, with D perhaps matching TRBD1 (5 bases). Germline CDR1 reads KGHSH; CDR2 reads LQKENI. The CDR3 sequence is 15 residues long. With 3 bases removed from V and 0 bases from J, the gap between germline ends came to 9 bases. This chain's CDR3 is CASSPGTNSGNTIYS. In nucleotides, the CDR3 is TGTGCCAGCTCACCGGGGACGAACTCTGGAAACACCATATATTCT.

This clonotype was counted many times. The chain carries TRBV7-9 and TRBJ2-1; D is possibly TRBD1 (6 bases). The V and J ends lost 1 base and 8 bases respectively, with 12 bases between them. Germline-derived CDR1 and CDR2 are SEHNR and FQNEAQ (reference sequence). The CDR3 spans 14 residues. This chain's CDR3 is CASSLDRAGHEQFF. DNA for the CDR3: TGTGCCAGCAGCTTAGACAGGGCTGGTCATGAGCAGTTCTTC.

The chain uses TRBV4-1 and TRBJ2-2; possible D gene TRBD2, 5 bases. CDR1 is MGHRA and CDR2 is YSYEKL in the germline V gene. Trimming pared 2 bases from V and 6 bases from J, leaving 7 bases between. This CDR3 region has 13 residues. The DNA of the CDR3 is TGCGCCAGCAGCCAAAGAGGGTCCGGGGAGCTGTTTTTT. Translation: CASSQRGSGELFF.

This clonotype occurred a few times. J is TRBJ2-7 and V is TRBV20-1; TRBD2 aligns across 8 bases. The germline gives CDR1 DFQATT, CDR2 SNEGSKA (reference sequence). CDR3 size: 15 residues. The V segment lost 6 bases and the J segment 2 bases; nucleotides outside the gene matches: 12. CDR3 DNA sequence: TGCAGTGCCCCAAGAACATCGACTAGCGCCTACGAGCAGTACTTC. It codes for CSAPRTSTSAYEQYF.

The gene calls are TRBV7-9 and TRBJ2-5, with D possibly matching TRBD1 (6 bases). The V end was cut by 5 bases, the J end by 9 bases, with 13 bases between. CDR3 length: 12 amino acids. The germline V gene has CDR1 SEHNR and CDR2 FQNEAQ (reference sequence). CDR3: CASSQPSGAQYF. The CDR3 DNA reads as TGTGCCAGCAGCCAGCCTTCAGGGGCCCAGTACTTC.

This clonotype has a single count. The chain combines TRBV7-9 with TRBJ1-4, with a tentative D call TRBD1 (5 bases). The CDR3 loop spans 11 amino acids. V shed 8 bases and J shed 8 bases, with 9 bases lying between them. Per the germline V gene, CDR1 is SEHNR and CDR2 is FQNEAQ (reference sequence). CDR3 loop: CASDPGEKLFF. The CDR3 nucleotides are TGTGCCAGCGACCCAGGGGAAAAACTGTTTTTT.

This sequence joins TRBV3-1 and TRBJ2-1, with a weak D call TRBD2 (6 bases). From germline, CDR1 is LGHDT and CDR2 YNNKEL (reference sequence). CDR3 length: 15 residues. V dropped 1 base and J dropped 7 bases, with 14 bases sitting between them. CDR3 amino acids: CASSQASSVENEQFF. The CDR3 DNA follows: TGTGCCAGCAGCCAAGCATCTAGCGTCGAAAATGAGCAGTTCTTC.

This clonotype showed up many times. CDR3: CASSGEWSQNQPQHF. CDR3 DNA: TGTGCCAGCAGTGGGGAATGGAGCCAAAATCAGCCCCAGCATTTT. The chain employs TRBV6-1 and TRBJ1-5; D unresolved. Germline CDR1 reads MNHNS; CDR2 reads SASEGT. The V gene lost 4 bases and the J gene lost 4 bases, with 14 bases spanning the gap. The CDR3 loop spans 15 amino acids.

The rearrangement links TRBV5-1 to TRBJ2-7; tentative D call: TRBD2 (6 bases). V was cut by 0 bases and J by 7 bases, with 17 bases left in between. Germline CDR1 and CDR2: SGHRS and YFSETQ. This CDR3 region has 15 residues. The CDR3 spells CASSLGVSGVNEQYF. The CDR3 DNA reads as TGCGCCAGCAGCTTGGGGGTTAGCGGAGTCAATGAGCAGTACTTC.

This clonotype was seen ten or more times. V gene TRBV9 combines with J gene TRBJ2-7, with 8 positions matching TRBD2. This CDR3 has 15 residues. Germline V gene lookup returns CDR1 SGDLS and CDR2 YYNGEE. V shed 4 bases and J 4 bases; nucleotides not matched to a gene: 10. The CDR3: CASSLQAGEVYEQYF. For the CDR3, the DNA is TGTGCCAGCAGCCTCCAAGCGGGAGAGGTTTACGAGCAGTACTTC.

The V call is TRBV29-1, the J call TRBJ2-5; D is ambiguous. In germline, CDR1 is SQVTM, CDR2 ANQGSEA. This CDR3 spans 13 amino acids. V was trimmed by 1 base and J by 2 bases, leaving 8 bases between them. Written as DNA, the CDR3 is TGCAGCGTTGAAGGCTCCTTACAAGAGACCCAGTACTTC. Amino acid sequence: CSVEGSLQETQYF.

The chain joins TRBV2 to TRBJ2-3; D gene ambiguous. Germline assignment: CDR1 SNHLY and CDR2 FYNNEI. CDR3 size: 13 residues. V lost 9 bases and J 6 bases, leaving 16 bases between the germline ends. Written as DNA, the CDR3 is TGTGCCAGTAGATCCGGTTCCTGGGATACGCAGTATTTT. Its protein product is CASRSGSWDTQYF.

There are a few counts of this clonotype. The chain carries TRBV5-1 and TRBJ1-5; D is unclear. This CDR3 spans 15 amino acids. CDR1 SGHRS and CDR2 YFSETQ come from the germline V gene. The V end was cut by 0 bases, the J end by 5 bases, with 12 bases between. The CDR3 nucleotides read TGCGCCAGCAGCTTGGGACCGGGGAGTGATCAGCCCCAGCATTTT. This gives the protein CASSLGPGSDQPQHF.

The DNA of the CDR3 is TGTGCCAACCCCCGACCCACAGGATATAATTCACCCCTCCACTTT. This encodes CANPRPTGYNSPLHF. The chain links TRBV24-1 to TRBJ1-6, with D maybe TRBD1 (5 bases). The V end was cut by 11 bases, the J end by 4 bases, with 17 bases between. CDR1 and CDR2 (germline): KGHDR, SFDVKD. The CDR3 spans 15 residues.

The table lists this clonotype with many counts. The chain's CDR3 is CATSDTRWETQYF. The CDR3 nucleotides are TGTGCCACCAGTGATACTAGATGGGAGACCCAGTACTTC. This chain links TRBV24-1 with TRBJ2-5, with D possibly TRBD2 on 5 matching bases. This CDR3 is built from 13 residues. Trimming left V 3 bases short and J 5 bases short, with 9 bases between. Germline lookup yields CDR1 KGHDR and CDR2 SFDVKD.

V gene TRBV7-9 combines with J gene TRBJ2-7; either TRBD1 or TRBD2 may supply D (5 bases each). The CDR3 covers 15 residues. The germline CDR1 and CDR2 sequences are SEHNR and FQNEAQ (reference sequence). V lost 1 base and J 4 bases, leaving 14 bases between the germline ends. The CDR3 bases are TGTGCCAGCAGCTTAGAGGCAGGGACGGCTTACGAGCAGTACTTC. Its translation is CASSLEAGTAYEQYF.

This clonotype appeared many times. This chain joins TRBV7-9 and TRBJ1-1; D perhaps matches TRBD1 (6 bases). The length of the CDR3 is 16 residues. Germline V lookup: CDR1 SEHNR, CDR2 FQNEAQ (reference sequence). V lost 0 bases and J 1 base, leaving 12 bases between the germline ends. The CDR3 spells CASSLARQEPNTEAFF. CDR3 DNA sequence: TGTGCCAGCAGCTTAGCGAGACAGGAGCCGAACACTGAAGCTTTCTTT. Full variable domain (outside the CDR3, taken from reference TRBV7-9 and TRBJ1-1): DTGVSQNPRHKITKRGQNVTFRCDPISEHNRLYWYRQTLGQGPEFLTYFQNEAQLEKSRLLSDRFSAERPKGSFSTLEIQRTEQGDSAMYLCASSLARQEPNTEAFFGQGTRLTVV.